The clone carrying this TCR beta chain was recorded at least ten times. Its antigen is undetermined. TCRdb independently ran MiXCR on the reads; one entry per CDR3 protein. This table has approximately 500,000 distinct CDR3 sequences, more than 15% appearing once. The data belong to a study of T cell repertoires in cytomegalovirus infection. Study overall: It can be stated that public TCR beta signatures indicated CMV infection as well as a matching HLA type. Findings and limits, study-wide: The study found HLA-C-restricted CMV-specific TCR beta clonotypes dominating the ex vivo response.

V gave up 4 bases and J gave up 4 bases; unmatched junction bases: 4. This CDR3 region has 15 residues. CDR1 KGHDR and CDR2 SFDVKD come from the germline V gene. The chain has TRBV24-1 and TRBJ1-2; 11 bases align to TRBD1. The TCR originated in a human donor in good health (CMV status not recorded). Some clones in this sample may be carry-over from other donors' samples. The material sequenced was CD8+ T cells from PBMCs. CDR3 bases: TGTGCCACCAGTGAGGGGGACAGGGGGATCTATGGCTACACCTTC. As protein: CATSEGDRGIYGYTF.